The next 4 T cell receptor beta chains were all read from a single sample in a study of identical twins. TCRdb ran MiXCR on the 5' RACE reads and lists one entry per CDR3 protein. Among hundreds of thousands of distinct CDR3 sequences, about 7.1% were seen once, and the ten largest hold 1.6%. The sample was also linked to a second study, of yellow fever vaccine responses in identical twins.

Input material: PBMCs. The receptors were gathered from a woman aged 18-30 years in good health.

This clonotype was counted between two and nine times. The chain has TRBV10-3 and TRBJ2-7; no clear D. The ends were cut back, 0 bases at V and 0 bases at J, with 15 bases in the middle. The V gene's germline CDR1 is ENHRY and CDR2 SYGVKD. This CDR3 region has 17 residues. The CDR3 here is CAISESRQASLSYEQYV. CDR3 bases: TGTGCCATCAGTGAGTCGAGGCAGGCGTCTCTCTCCTACGAGCAGTACGTC.

This rearrangement joins TRBV20-1 to TRBJ1-2; no clear D gene. V lost 4 bases, J lost 8 bases, and 5 bases lay in between. Germline V gene data show CDR1 as DFQATT and CDR2 as SNEGSKA (reference sequence). This CDR3 spans 9 amino acids. DNA of the CDR3: TGCAGTGCTAAGGAAGGCTACACCTTC. Protein sequence: CSAKEGYTF.

In its sample, this clonotype was seen a few times. V is TRBV20-1 and J is TRBJ2-5; no clear D gene. The CDR3 totals 14 residues. The ends were cut back, 1 base at V and 1 base at J, with 10 bases in the middle. The germline gives CDR1 DFQATT, CDR2 SNEGSKA (reference sequence). CDR3 nucleotides: TGCAGTGCTAGAGTCTCCCTAGGCCAAGAGACCCAGTACTTC. Amino acids: CSARVSLGQETQYF.

The sample holds a few counts of this clonotype. The chain combines TRBV6-2 or TRBV6-3 with TRBJ1-1; 9 nucleotides line up with TRBD1. The junction had 6 bases not matched to a gene; V was cut back by 7 bases and J by 0 bases. Germline CDR1 MNHEY, CDR2 SVGEGT. This CDR3 region has 15 residues. DNA of the CDR3: TGTGCCAGCACCAGGGACAGGGCGTTGAACACTGAAGCTTTCTTT. Translation gives CASTRDRALNTEAFF.